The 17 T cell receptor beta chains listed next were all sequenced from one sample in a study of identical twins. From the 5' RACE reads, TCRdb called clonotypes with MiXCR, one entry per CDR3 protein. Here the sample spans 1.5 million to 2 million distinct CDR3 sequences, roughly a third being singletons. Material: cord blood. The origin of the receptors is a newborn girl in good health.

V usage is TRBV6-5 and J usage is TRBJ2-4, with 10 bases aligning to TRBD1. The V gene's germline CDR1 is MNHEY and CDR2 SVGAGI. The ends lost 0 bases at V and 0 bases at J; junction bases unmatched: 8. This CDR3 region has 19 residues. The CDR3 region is CASSYSGQGPSLAKNIQYF. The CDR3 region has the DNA TGTGCCAGCAGTTACTCGGGACAGGGGCCATCCTTAGCCAAAAACATTCAGTACTTC.

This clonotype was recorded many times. The CDR3 protein is CASSRDRGQSRENIQYF. CDR3 nucleotide sequence: TGTGCCAGCAGCCGAGACAGGGGGCAAAGTAGGGAAAACATTCAGTACTTC. The genes are TRBV12-3 or TRBV12-4 and TRBJ2-4; TRBD1 matches 10 bases. This CDR3 is built from 17 residues. The trim removed 6 bases at V and 5 bases at J, leaving 13 bases unmatched.

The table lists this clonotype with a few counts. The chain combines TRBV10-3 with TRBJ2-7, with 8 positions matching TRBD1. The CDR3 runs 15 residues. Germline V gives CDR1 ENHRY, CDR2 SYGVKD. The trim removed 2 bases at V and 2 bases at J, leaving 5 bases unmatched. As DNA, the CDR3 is TGTGCCATCAGTGAGCGGGGACAGGCAACCTACGAGCAGTACTTC. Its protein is CAISERGQATYEQYF.

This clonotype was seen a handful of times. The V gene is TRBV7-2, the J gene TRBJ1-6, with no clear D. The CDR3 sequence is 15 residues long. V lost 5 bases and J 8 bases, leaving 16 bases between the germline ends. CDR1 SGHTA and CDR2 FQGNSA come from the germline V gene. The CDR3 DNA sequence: TGTGCCAGCAGCCTGGACGGAGCCCTTCATTCACCCCTCCACTTT. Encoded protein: CASSLDGALHSPLHF.

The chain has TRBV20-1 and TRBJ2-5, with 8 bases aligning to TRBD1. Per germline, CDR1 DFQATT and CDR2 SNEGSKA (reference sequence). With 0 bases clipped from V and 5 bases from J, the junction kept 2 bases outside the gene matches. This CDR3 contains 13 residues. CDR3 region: CSARDRDRETQYF. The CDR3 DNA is TGCAGTGCTAGAGATCGGGACAGGGAGACCCAGTACTTC.

The CDR3 bases are TGCAGTGCTGACCTCGCGGGACTAGGAATCGGGGAGACCCAGTACTTC. Residues: CSADLAGLGIGETQYF. J is TRBJ2-5 and V is TRBV20-1, with 8 bases that match TRBD2. Trimming took 5 bases from V and 5 from J; bases not matched to a gene: 16. This CDR3 has 16 residues. CDR1 and CDR2 (germline): DFQATT, SNEGSKA (reference sequence).

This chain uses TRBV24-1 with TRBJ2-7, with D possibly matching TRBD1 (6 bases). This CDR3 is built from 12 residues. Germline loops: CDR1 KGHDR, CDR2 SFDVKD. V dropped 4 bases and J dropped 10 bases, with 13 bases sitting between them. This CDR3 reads CATSDLQGKQYF. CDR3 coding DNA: TGTGCCACCAGTGACCTACAGGGTAAACAGTACTTC.

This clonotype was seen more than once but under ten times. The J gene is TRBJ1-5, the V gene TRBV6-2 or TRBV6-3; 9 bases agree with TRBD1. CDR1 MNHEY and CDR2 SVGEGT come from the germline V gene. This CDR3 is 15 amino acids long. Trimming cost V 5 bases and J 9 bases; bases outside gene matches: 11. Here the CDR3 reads CASSATGTGFGPQHF. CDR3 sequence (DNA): TGTGCCAGCAGTGCGACCGGGACAGGGTTTGGGCCCCAGCATTTT.

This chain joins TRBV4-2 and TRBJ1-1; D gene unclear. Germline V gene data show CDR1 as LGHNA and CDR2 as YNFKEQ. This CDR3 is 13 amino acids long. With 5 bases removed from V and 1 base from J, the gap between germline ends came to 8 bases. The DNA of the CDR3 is TGTGCCAGCAGCGGTGACTGGAACACTGAAGCTTTCTTT. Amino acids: CASSGDWNTEAFF.

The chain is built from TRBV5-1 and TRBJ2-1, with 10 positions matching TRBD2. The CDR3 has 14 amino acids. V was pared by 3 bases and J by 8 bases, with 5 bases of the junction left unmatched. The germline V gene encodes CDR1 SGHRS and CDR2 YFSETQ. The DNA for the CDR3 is TGCGCCAGCAGCTCTTTAGCGGGAGGATATGAGCAGTTCTTC. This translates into CASSSLAGGYEQFF.

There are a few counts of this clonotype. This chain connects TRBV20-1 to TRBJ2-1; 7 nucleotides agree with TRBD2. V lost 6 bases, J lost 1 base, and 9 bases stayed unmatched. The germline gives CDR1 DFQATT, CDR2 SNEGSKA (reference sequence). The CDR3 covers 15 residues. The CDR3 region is CSAHRDGRSYNEQFF. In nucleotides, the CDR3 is TGCAGTGCCCATAGAGACGGGAGGTCCTACAATGAGCAGTTCTTC.

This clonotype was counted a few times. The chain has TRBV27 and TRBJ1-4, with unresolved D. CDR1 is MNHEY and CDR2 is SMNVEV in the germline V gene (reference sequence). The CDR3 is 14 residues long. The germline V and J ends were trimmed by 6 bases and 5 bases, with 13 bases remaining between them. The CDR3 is CASSFHGPNEKLFF. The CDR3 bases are TGTGCCAGCAGCTTCCATGGTCCCAATGAAAAACTGTTTTTT.

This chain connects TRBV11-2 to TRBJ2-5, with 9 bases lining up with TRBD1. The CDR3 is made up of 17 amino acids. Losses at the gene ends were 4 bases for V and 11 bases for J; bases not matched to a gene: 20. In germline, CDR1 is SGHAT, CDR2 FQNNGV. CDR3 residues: CASSYVRGTGFRNEQYF. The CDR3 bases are TGTGCCAGCAGCTACGTCCGAGGGACAGGGTTTCGAAATGAGCAGTACTTC.

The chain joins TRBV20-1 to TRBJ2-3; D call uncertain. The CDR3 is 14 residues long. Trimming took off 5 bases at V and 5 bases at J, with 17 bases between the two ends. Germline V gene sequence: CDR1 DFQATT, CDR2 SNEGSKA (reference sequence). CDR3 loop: CSALFLTTIDTQYF. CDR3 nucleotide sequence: TGCAGTGCTCTCTTCTTGACGACGATAGATACGCAGTATTTT.

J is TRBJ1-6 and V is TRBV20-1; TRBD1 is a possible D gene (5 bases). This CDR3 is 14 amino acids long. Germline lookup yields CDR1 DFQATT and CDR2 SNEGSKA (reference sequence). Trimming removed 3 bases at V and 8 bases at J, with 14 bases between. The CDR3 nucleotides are TGCAGTGCTAGGTCCCATCTGGGGGATTCACCCCTCCACTTT. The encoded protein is CSARSHLGDSPLHF.

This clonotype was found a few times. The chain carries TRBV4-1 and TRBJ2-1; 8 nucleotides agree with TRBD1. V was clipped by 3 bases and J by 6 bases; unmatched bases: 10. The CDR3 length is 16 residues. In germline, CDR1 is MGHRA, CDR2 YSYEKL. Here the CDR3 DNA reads TGCGCCAGCAGCCACCCCGGACAGGGACGTGGCAATGAGCAGTTCTTC. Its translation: CASSHPGQGRGNEQFF.

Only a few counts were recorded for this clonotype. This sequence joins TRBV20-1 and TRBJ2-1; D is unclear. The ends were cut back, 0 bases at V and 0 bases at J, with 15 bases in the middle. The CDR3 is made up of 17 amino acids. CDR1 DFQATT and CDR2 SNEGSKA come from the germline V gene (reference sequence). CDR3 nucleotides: TGCAGTGCTAGAGATTGGCCGGCCGAGAGCTCCTACAATGAGCAGTTCTTC. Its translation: CSARDWPAESSYNEQFF.